The next 17 T cell receptor beta chains were all read from a single sample in a study of cytomegalovirus exposure and HLA in healthy donors. The PCR was carried out with 60 Vbeta primers and 13 Jbeta primers. This table comes from immunoSEQ multiplex PCR, and its TCRdb copy is limited to in-frame clones, with some not included. The sample holds 90,000 to 100,000 clones, roughly three fifths seen once. The sequenced sample was PBMCs. The receptor source for this set is a man younger than 45 in good health and CMV-seronegative.

This clone was seen a few times. The chain uses TRBV4-2 and TRBJ2-7; 7 bases are a match to TRBD1. Germline V gene data show CDR1 as LGHNA and CDR2 as YNFKEQ. Unmatched junction bases numbered 7, after V lost 2 bases and J lost 3 bases. The CDR3 has 15 amino acids. The CDR3 reads CASSQTPGQSYEQYF. The CDR3 bases are TGTGCCAGCAGCCAAACACCGGGACAGAGCTACGAGCAGTACTTC.

The chain recombines TRBV9 with TRBJ1-1, with a weak D call TRBD1 (5 bases). Per germline, CDR1 SGDLS and CDR2 YYNGEE. There are 14 residues in the CDR3. Trimming removed 3 bases from V and 8 bases from J, with 17 bases in between. The CDR3 bases are TGTGCCAGCAGCGGAATAGGGGTCCCGGCCGAAGCTTTCTTT. This codes for CASSGIGVPAEAFF.

There are a few counts of this clone. The J gene is TRBJ1-5, the V gene TRBV27; D not certain. Germline loops: CDR1 MNHEY, CDR2 SMNVEV (reference sequence). This CDR3 spans 13 amino acids. V was clipped by 3 bases and J by 7 bases, with 10 bases between them. The CDR3 protein is CASSFVGSQPQHF. CDR3 bases: TGTGCCAGCAGTTTTGTAGGGAGCCAGCCCCAGCATTTT.

The chain joins TRBV6-5 to TRBJ1-5; no clear D. In germline, CDR1 is MNHEY, CDR2 SVGAGI. The CDR3 has 15 amino acids. Trimming removed 9 bases at V and 5 bases at J, with 20 bases between. The CDR3 DNA follows: TGTGCCAGTGCTCGCTTTGGGAGTGATGATCAGCCCCAGCATTTT. It specifies CASARFGSDDQPQHF.

V gene TRBV27 combines with J gene TRBJ1-2; D is unresolved. Trimming took 2 bases from V and 7 from J, leaving 11 bases between them. CDR3 length: 13 residues. CDR1 is MNHEY and CDR2 is SMNVEV in the germline V gene (reference sequence). The chain's CDR3 is CASSLRNRVGYTF. The CDR3 coding sequence is TGTGCCAGCAGTTTAAGGAATCGGGTTGGCTACACCTTC.

This chain uses TRBV10-1 with TRBJ2-1; 9 bases fit TRBD2. With V trimmed by 0 bases and J by 0 bases, 12 bases remained unmatched. The CDR3 covers 20 residues. From germline, CDR1 is WNHNN and CDR2 SYGVQD (reference sequence). CDR3: CASSESNYPSGTSSYNEQFF. CDR3 in DNA: TGCGCCAGCAGTGAGTCGAACTATCCTAGCGGGACGAGCTCCTACAATGAGCAGTTCTTC.

The rearrangement joins TRBV6-4 to TRBJ2-1; D gene uncertain. Trimming stripped 6 bases from V and 3 bases from J, with 9 bases between. CDR3 length: 13 residues. Germline lookup yields CDR1 MRHNA and CDR2 SNTAGT. The CDR3 DNA sequence: TGTGCCAGCAGAGGAGACCACTACAATGAGCAGTTCTTC. This encodes CASRGDHYNEQFF.

The sample holds one count of this clone. The chain has TRBV6-6 and TRBJ1-1, with D perhaps matching TRBD1 (6 bases). Trimming stripped 7 bases from V and 5 bases from J, with 23 bases between. The V gene's germline CDR1 is MNHNY and CDR2 SVGAGI (reference sequence). CDR3 length: 16 amino acids. The CDR3 spells CASTISGGALGTEAFF. In nucleotides, the CDR3 is TGTGCCAGCACCATCTCGGGGGGGGCCCTGGGTACTGAAGCTTTCTTT.

The chain has TRBV28 and TRBJ1-5; 8 bases are shared with TRBD1. The CDR3 consists of 15 residues. Looked up from germline, CDR1 is MDHEN and CDR2 is SYDVKM. Losses at the gene ends were 6 bases for V and 0 bases for J; bases not matched to a gene: 4. The CDR3 loop reads CASRRTGGSNQPQHF. As DNA, the CDR3 is TGTGCCAGCAGACGAACAGGGGGTAGCAATCAGCCCCAGCATTTT.

This chain links TRBV4-2 with TRBJ1-2; D gene unclear. V gave up 0 bases and J gave up 3 bases, with 8 bases separating them. The germline V gene encodes CDR1 LGHNA and CDR2 YNFKEQ. The CDR3 totals 14 residues. In DNA form, the CDR3 reads TGTGCCAGCAGCCAAGATTACACCCACTATGGCTACACCTTC. This sequence encodes CASSQDYTHYGYTF.

This clone has a handful of counts. The chain links TRBV7-3 to TRBJ2-3, with D tentatively TRBD2 (7 bases). The CDR3 sequence is 18 residues long. Trimming cost V 5 bases and J 2 bases, with 23 bases left between them. From germline, CDR1 is SGHTA and CDR2 FQGTGA. This chain's CDR3 is CASSQNGVAGAPTDTQYF. CDR3 in DNA: TGTGCCAGCAGCCAAAACGGTGTGGCGGGGGCCCCCACAGATACGCAGTATTTT.

By share, this clone ranks as medium-sized. The genes are TRBV4-3 and TRBJ2-3; 8 bases are shared with TRBD2. CDR1 and CDR2 (germline): LGHNA, YSLEER. V gave up 4 bases and J gave up 6 bases; unmatched junction bases: 12. CDR3 length equals 16 residues. The CDR3 region is CASSLHFSGVGDTQYF. The CDR3, as DNA: TGCGCCAGCAGCCTGCACTTTAGCGGGGTGGGGGATACGCAGTATTTT.

J is TRBJ2-1 and V is TRBV23-1; D is perhaps TRBD2 (5 bases). TRBV23-1 is an ORF for which the function is uncertain. This CDR3 region has 17 residues. V was clipped by 3 bases and J by 4 bases, with 19 bases between them. CDR3: CASSHADLDEGYNEQFF. CDR3 coding DNA: TGCGCCAGCAGTCATGCAGACTTGGACGAGGGATACAATGAGCAGTTCTTC.

V is TRBV11-2 and J is TRBJ1-3; D gene unclear. Trimming stripped 5 bases from V and 2 bases from J, with 7 bases between. Germline loops: CDR1 SGHAT, CDR2 FQNNGV. The CDR3 spans 13 residues. CDR3 amino acids: CASSLGAGNTIYF. The CDR3 DNA follows: TGTGCCAGCAGCCTCGGAGCTGGAAACACCATATATTTT.

There are a few counts of this clone. CDR3 residues: CASSIAGMNTEAFF. In DNA form, the CDR3 reads TGCGCCAGCAGTATTGCAGGGATGAACACTGAAGCTTTCTTT. The gene calls are TRBV5-1 and TRBJ1-1, with D maybe TRBD1 (5 bases). Trimming pared 5 bases from V and 0 bases from J, leaving 11 bases between. CDR1 SGHRS and CDR2 YFSETQ come from the germline V gene. CDR3 size: 14 residues.

This clone appeared a few times. This chain joins TRBV11-3 and TRBJ1-2; D is unresolved. Deletions cut 2 bases from V and 2 bases from J, with 3 bases between. The CDR3 is 12 amino acids. CDR1 is SGHNT, CDR2 YENEEA, per germline. The CDR3 DNA reads TGTGCCAGCAGCTTAAGCAACTATGGCTACACCTTC. Translating it yields CASSLSNYGYTF. Looking up the rest from reference TRBV11-3 and TRBJ1-2 gives the full variable domain: EAGVVQSPRYKIIEKKQPVAFWCNPISGHNTLYWYLQNLGQGPELLIRYENEEAVDDSQLPKDRFSAERLKGVDSTLKIQPAELGDSAVYLCASSLSNYGYTFGSGTRLTVV.

Details on this clone: The junction does not match germline at one end; this may be a read error. This sequence joins TRBV7-7 and TRBJ2-5; perhaps TRBD1 as D (7 bases). Germline CDR1 and CDR2: SSHAT and FNYEAQ (reference sequence). The CDR3 contains 14 residues. The CDR3 reads CASSLAAGGETQYF. The CDR3 DNA sequence: TGTGCTAGCAGCTTAGCGGCAGGGGGAGAGACCCAGTACTTC.